The sequence of this TCR beta chain was determined in a study of cytomegalovirus exposure and HLA in healthy donors. These donors were members of the roughly 110-subject validation cohort, a group separate from the roughly 670-subject first cohort. Some clones are missing from TCRdb's copy, which holds only in-frame ones; the method was immunoSEQ multiplex PCR. The table records about 250,000 clones, roughly 87% of them present only once. A note on this clone: Its antigen is not known.

Deletions cut 4 bases from V and 12 bases from J, with 17 bases between. The CDR3 has 13 amino acids. CDR1 is SGHDT and CDR2 is YYEEEE in the germline V gene. The study's findings and limits: Diagnosis of cytomegalovirus status made by the classifier reportedly showed high specificity and sensitivity. Three of the chains that were CMV-associated were confirmed in vitro to be specific for CMV antigens. Many donors carried some public TCRs, although rarity characterized most TCR sequences.

This clonotype originated in a young man in good health and CMV-seropositive. The chain is built from TRBV5-6 and TRBJ2-1; possible D gene TRBD2, 6 bases. The sequencing sample was made of PBMCs. The CDR3 reads CASSPKSGVWQFF. As DNA, the CDR3 is TGTGCCAGCAGCCCGAAATCGGGGGTGTGGCAGTTCTTC.